This T cell receptor (beta chain) is from a study of T cells after yellow fever vaccination. Study at large: Researchers used SMART-Seq v4 Ultra Low Input to prepare fractions that had low cell numbers.

This CDR3 has 17 residues. With 6 bases clipped from V and 4 bases from J, the junction kept 11 bases outside the gene matches. CDR1 is MNHEY, CDR2 SVGEGT, per germline. Synthesis of TCR cDNA relied on 5'RACE template switching, which attached a universal primer site and UMIs. A single record per CDR3 protein comes from TCRdb applying MiXCR to the 5' RACE reads. The sample includes 200,000 to 300,000 distinct CDR3 sequences, under 15% of them seen just once. This receptor was obtained from a man aged 25 to 45 who received the YFV17D yellow fever vaccine. The chain employs TRBV6-2 or TRBV6-3 and TRBJ1-5, with TRBD1 matching 11 bases. Source: CD4+ T cells sorted from PBMCs, taken 45 days after the yellow fever booster vaccination. CDR3 DNA sequence: TGTGCCAGCAGCTACCGTCGGACAGGGGGCTTAAATCAGCCCCAGCATTTT. This sequence encodes CASSYRRTGGLNQPQHF.